The rows below give T cell receptor beta chains drawn from one sample of a study of shared clonotypes between healthy human individuals. Here immunoSEQ multiplex PCR was the method, and the copy in TCRdb shows in-frame clones only, minus some. This sample yields a few hundred thousand clones, of which about 65% are seen a single time; more than 9.5% belongs to the top ten. The sample consisted of memory CD4+ T cells sorted from blood. The receptor set was obtained from a man in his thirties or forties in good health. Both conserved end residues are trimmed from each CDR3. Clone sizes are given selectively: once, few, many, or a class where the clone is expanded.

cdr3_length,clone_size,v_call,cdr3_aa
13,once,TRBV4-3,ASSQGGLSYNEQF
14,many,TRBV5-1,ASSLSTGSLSYEQY
12,NA,TRBV5-1,ASSQGVDGTEAF
14,NA,TRBV5-6,ASSFGQGRKAYEQY
12,NA,TRBV18,ASSPSTRGGEQY
14,NA,TRBV7-8,ASSWGGDRVPWGQY
14,NA,TRBV5-6,ASSLGHHGGDTEAF
11,NA,TRBV5-1,ASSLAAKETQY
13,NA,TRBV6-1,ASTPGLAGLGELF
12,once,TRBV5-1,ASASRQGKETQY
14,NA,TRBV28,ASSLTGTGGVETQY
10,few,TRBV2,ASRSGEGTQY
13,NA,TRBV10-3,AISESTSGTDTQY
14,few,TRBV28,ASSSGTGGVNQPQH
11,NA,TRBV5-5,ASSLAGRGGYT
12,few,TRBV28,ASFSGGMADTQY
12,NA,TRBV5-1,ASSLVDGQKEQY
13,few,TRBV6-5,ASSYSTGGGNEQY
14,NA,TRBV30,AWSDWGDRGGYEQY
13,few,TRBV6-1,ASSEGQGWDQPQH
13,few,TRBV4-1,ASSQAGTGYNEQF
10,NA,TRBV25-1,ASSGNKETQY
12,few,TRBV29-1,SVEGGKGTDTQY
10,NA,TRBV19,ASTQGSMGYT
16,once,TRBV4-1,ASSQAQGGAASSYEQY
15,NA,TRBV23-1,ATPKLNWGHGLYEQY
14,NA,TRBV21-1,ASSKVGDPNTGELF
13,NA,TRBV4-2,ASSQGRGFDYGYT
13,NA,TRBV7-8,ASSVGTSGSLEQF
15,NA,TRBV5-5,ASSLLASGSMGGELF
11,few,TRBV5-1,ASSLDPYNEQF
11,NA,TRBV7-9,ASSLVGSGTQY
11,NA,TRBV5-4,ASSKRGDQPQH
14,NA,TRBV28,ASSGPGQGILRPQH
12,NA,TRBV7-2,ASSLNKGQETQY
10,NA,TRBV28,ASSFTADGYT
16,NA,TRBV5-1,ASSLGGSGSFLHNEQF
9,NA,TRBV4-3,ASSQADRAF
13,NA,TRBV10-3,AISDPPPRDTEAF
12,NA,TRBV5-1,ASSLDGSSYEQY
15,NA,TRBV2,ASGERGHPSSGNTIY
12,NA,TRBV2,ASQAGLARKTQY
13,few,TRBV7-2,ASSLSGSPFNEQF
14,NA,TRBV2,ASSARRLAPGDEQF
13,NA,TRBV28,ASNGLRGSNQPQH